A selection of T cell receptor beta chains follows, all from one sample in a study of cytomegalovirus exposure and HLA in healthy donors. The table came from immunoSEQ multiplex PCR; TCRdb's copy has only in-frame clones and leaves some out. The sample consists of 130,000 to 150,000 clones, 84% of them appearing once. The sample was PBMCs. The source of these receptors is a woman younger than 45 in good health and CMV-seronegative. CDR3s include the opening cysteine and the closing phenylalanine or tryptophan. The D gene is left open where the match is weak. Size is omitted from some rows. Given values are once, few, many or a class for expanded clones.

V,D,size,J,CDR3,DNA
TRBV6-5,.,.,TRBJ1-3,CASRTGSGNTIYF,TGTGCCAGCAGGACAGGTTCGGGAAACACCATATATTTT
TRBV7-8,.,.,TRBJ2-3,CASSPLDTQYF,TGTGCCAGCAGCCCCCTTGATACGCAGTATTTT
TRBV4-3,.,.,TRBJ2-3,CASSRTLAPSDTDTQYF,TGCGCCAGCAGCCGAACTCTAGCGCCGTCCGACACAGATACGCAGTATTTT
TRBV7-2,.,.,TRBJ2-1,CASSLDLAVDEQFF,TGTGCCAGCAGCTTAGATCTAGCAGTGGATGAGCAGTTCTTC
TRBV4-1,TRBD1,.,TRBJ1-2,CASSHRADRGYTF,TGCGCCAGCAGCCACAGAGCGGACAGGGGCTACACCTTC
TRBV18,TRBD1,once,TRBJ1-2,CASSPWDRSYGYTF,TGTGCCAGCTCACCATGGGACAGGAGCTATGGCTACACCTTC
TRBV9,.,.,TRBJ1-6,CASSEHGSPLHF,TGTGCCAGCAGCGAACATGGTTCACCCCTCCACTTT
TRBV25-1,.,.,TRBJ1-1,CASRQDNTEAFF,TGTGCCAGCAGACAGGATAATACTGAAGCTTTCTTT
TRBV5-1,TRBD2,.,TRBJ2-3,CASSLGLAGGPDTQYF,TGCGCCAGCAGCTTGGGACTAGCGGGGGGGCCGGATACGCAGTATTTT
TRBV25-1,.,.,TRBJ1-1,CASSDLGRGRNTEAFF,TGTGCCAGCAGTGACCTAGGACGAGGGCGGAACACTGAAGCTTTCTTT
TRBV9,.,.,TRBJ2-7,CASSVTESSYEQYF,TGTGCCAGCAGCGTAACAGAGAGCTCCTACGAGCAGTACTTC
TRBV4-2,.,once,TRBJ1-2,CASSQIQGKGGYTF,TGTGCCAGCAGCCAGATACAGGGAAAGGGGGGCTACACCTTC
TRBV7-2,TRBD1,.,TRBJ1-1,CASSLEGQGHTEAFF,TGTGCCAGCAGCTTAGAAGGACAGGGTCACACTGAAGCTTTCTTT
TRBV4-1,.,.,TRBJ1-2,CASSQTGTQNYGYTF,TGCGCCAGCAGCCAAACAGGGACCCAAAACTATGGCTACACCTTC
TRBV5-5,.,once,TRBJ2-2,CASSTTPTRTGELFF,TGTGCCAGCAGCACAACCCCAACTAGAACCGGGGAGCTGTTTTTT
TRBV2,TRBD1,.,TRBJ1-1,CASSLFVKTGGKGGTEAFF,TGTGCCAGCAGCCTTTTTGTAAAAACAGGGGGGAAAGGTGGCACTGAAGCTTTCTTT
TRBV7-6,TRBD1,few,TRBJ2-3,CASSYGQGAYSDTQYF,TGTGCCAGCAGCTACGGACAGGGGGCTTATTCAGATACGCAGTATTTT
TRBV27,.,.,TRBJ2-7,CASSLNPPGEQYF,TGTGCCAGCAGTTTGAACCCTCCAGGCGAGCAGTACTTC
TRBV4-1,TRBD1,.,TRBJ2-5,CASSQSAGGRGETQYF,TGCGCCAGCAGCCAATCTGCAGGGGGCAGGGGGGAGACCCAGTACTTC
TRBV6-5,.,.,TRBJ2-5,CASSYSRETQYF,TGTGCCAGCAGTTACTCGAGAGAGACCCAGTACTTC
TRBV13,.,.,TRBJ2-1,CASSLFGRGNNEQFF,TGTGCCAGCAGCTTATTTGGGCGGGGAAACAATGAGCAGTTCTTC
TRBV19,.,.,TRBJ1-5,CASSSRLIRNQPQHF,TGTGCCAGTAGTTCTAGGCTTATTCGCAATCAGCCCCAGCATTTT
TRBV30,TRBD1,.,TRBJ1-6,CAWNDRGLPPHF,TGTGCCTGGAATGACAGGGGATTACCCCCCCACTTT
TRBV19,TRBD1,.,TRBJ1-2,CASSHRDRVFGYTF,TGTGCCAGTAGTCACAGGGACAGGGTCTTTGGCTACACCTTC